These 27 T cell receptor beta chains were sequenced from one sample in a study of T cells in Graves' hyperthyroidism and ophthalmopathy. The CDR3 regions of TCR beta were amplified from RNA transcripts. First-round RT-PCR with HTBI primers amplified the TCR CDR3 region. TCRdb analysed the multiplex PCR reads with MiXCR anew, one entry per CDR3 protein. The sample holds 300,000 to 450,000 distinct CDR3 sequences; less than 20% are singletons and the top ten take 28%. The sequencing input was blood. The origin of the receptors is a woman between 18 and 30 years old with Graves' hyperthyroidism that later progressed to Graves' ophthalmopathy.

This clonotype was counted many times. This chain uses TRBV2 with TRBJ2-3; TRBD1 is a possible D gene (5 bases). Deletions cut 6 bases from V and 5 bases from J, with 9 bases between. Germline values: CDR1 SNHLY, CDR2 FYNNEI. The CDR3 has 12 residues. CDR3 sequence (DNA): TGTGCCAGCAGACAGGACGAAGATACGCAGTATTTT. Translating gives CASRQDEDTQYF. The full variable domain, with the rest looked up from reference TRBV2 and TRBJ2-3, is EPEVTQTPSHQVTQMGQEVILRCVPISNHLYFYWYRQILGQKVEFLVSFYNNEISEKSEIFDDQFSVERPDGSNFTLKIRSTKLEDSAMYFCASRQDEDTQYFGPGTRLTVL.

Many counts were recorded for this clonotype. This rearrangement joins TRBV7-2 to TRBJ2-1; D is uncertain. Germline lookup yields CDR1 SGHTA and CDR2 FQGNSA. V was clipped by 1 base and J by 6 bases, with 10 bases between them. The CDR3 sequence is 14 residues long. DNA for the CDR3: TGTGCCAGCAGCTTAGTAGCTGCGGCCAATGAGCAGTTCTTC. Translating it yields CASSLVAAANEQFF. Supplemented by reference TRBV7-2 and TRBJ2-1, the full variable domain reads GAGVSQSPSNKVTEKGKDVELRCDPISGHTALYWYRQSLGQGLEFLIYFQGNSAPDKSGLPSDRFSAERTGGSVSTLTIQRTQQEDSAVYLCASSLVAAANEQFFGPGTRLTVL.

This clonotype was seen a few times. This rearrangement joins TRBV6-5 to TRBJ2-2; 12 nucleotides align to TRBD1. Looked up from germline, CDR1 is MNHEY and CDR2 is SVGAGI. V lost 2 bases, J lost 3 bases, and 7 bases stayed unmatched. This CDR3 is 18 amino acids long. CDR3 in amino acids: CASSYPSGTGGDTGELFF. The CDR3 DNA is TGTGCCAGCAGTTACCCCTCCGGGACAGGGGGCGACACCGGGGAGCTGTTTTTT.

Only a few counts were recorded for this clonotype. The chain is built from TRBV7-2 and TRBJ2-1; 8 bases fit TRBD2. CDR1 and CDR2 from the germline V gene are SGHTA and FQGNSA. V lost 3 bases, J lost 2 bases, and 6 bases stayed unmatched. The CDR3 is 16 residues long. The CDR3 nucleotides are TGTGCCAGCAGCTTGGAAGCGGGAGCCCCCTACAATGAGCAGTTCTTC. Its translation is CASSLEAGAPYNEQFF. Drawing the rest from reference TRBV7-2 and TRBJ2-1, the complete variable domain is GAGVSQSPSNKVTEKGKDVELRCDPISGHTALYWYRQSLGQGLEFLIYFQGNSAPDKSGLPSDRFSAERTGGSVSTLTIQRTQQEDSAVYLCASSLEAGAPYNEQFFGPGTRLTVL.

This clonotype occurred many times. The chain uses TRBV6-5 and TRBJ2-6; D not certain. The CDR3 is 16 residues long. The V end lost 0 bases, the J end lost 0 bases, and 6 bases lay between the germline ends. Looked up from germline, CDR1 is MNHEY and CDR2 is SVGAGI. CDR3 DNA sequence: TGTGCCAGCAGTTACTCGACTCCCTCTGGGGCCAACGTCCTGACTTTC. It translates to CASSYSTPSGANVLTF.

This chain links TRBV18 with TRBJ2-1; D might be TRBD1 (6 bases). Germline CDR1 KGHSH, CDR2 LQKENI. The CDR3 is made up of 15 amino acids. V lost 2 bases to trimming and J lost 6 bases, with 14 bases between them. The CDR3 sequence: CASSPGGHTFNEQFF. The CDR3 DNA sequence: TGTGCCAGCTCACCAGGGGGACATACATTCAATGAGCAGTTCTTC.

CDR3 DNA: TGTGCCTGGAGATCAGGGGTAGGTAGCGGGAGATCGGAGCAGTACTTC. Translated: CAWRSGVGSGRSEQYF. This sequence joins TRBV30 and TRBJ2-7; 9 nucleotides line up with TRBD2. J gave up 7 bases and V 3 bases, and 16 bases lay outside the gene matches. The CDR3 runs to 16 residues. Germline-derived CDR1 and CDR2 are GTSNPN and SVGIG (reference sequence).

This clonotype appeared many times. This rearrangement joins TRBV27 to TRBJ2-3, with D possibly being TRBD2 (6 bases). The CDR3 has 15 residues. Germline CDR1 and CDR2: MNHEY and SMNVEV (reference sequence). The germline V and J ends were trimmed by 3 bases and 2 bases, with 12 bases remaining between them. CDR3 residues: CASSFSGSNTDTQYF. CDR3 nucleotide sequence: TGTGCCAGCAGTTTTAGCGGTAGTAACACAGATACGCAGTATTTT.

This clonotype was picked up many times. This chain links TRBV28 with TRBJ2-6; D gene unclear. V lost 0 bases and J 1 base, leaving 13 bases between the germline ends. The germline V gene has CDR1 MDHEN and CDR2 SYDVKM. The CDR3 extends over 18 amino acids. The CDR3 DNA follows: TGTGCCAGCAGTTTATGGTTTGAGACAACGTCTGGGGCCAACGTCCTGACTTTC. Translating gives CASSLWFETTSGANVLTF.

This clonotype was recorded many times. This chain uses TRBV10-3 with TRBJ2-7; TRBD2 aligns across 8 bases. This CDR3 has 14 amino acids. V lost 6 bases to trimming and J lost 1 base; unmatched junction nucleotides: 5. Germline V gene sequence: CDR1 ENHRY, CDR2 SYGVKD. CDR3 sequence: CAIRGTSGSYEQYF. The CDR3 DNA reads TGTGCCATCAGAGGGACTAGTGGATCCTACGAGCAGTACTTC.

This rearrangement joins TRBV20-1 to TRBJ2-1; 14 bases line up with TRBD2. CDR3 length equals 17 residues. Germline CDR1 is DFQATT and CDR2 is SNEGSKA (reference sequence). Trimming removed 3 bases from V and 8 bases from J; junction bases left unmatched: 12. CDR3 protein: CSARAGTSGSATDEQFF. DNA for the CDR3: TGCAGTGCTAGGGCCGGGACTAGCGGGAGTGCAACCGATGAGCAGTTCTTC.

This chain connects TRBV15 to TRBJ1-2, with 9 bases matching TRBD1. The CDR3 runs 15 residues. The V gene end was trimmed by 6 bases and the J gene end by 6 bases; junction bases not matched to a gene: 11. Germline CDR1 LNHNV, CDR2 YYDKDF (reference sequence). The CDR3 region has the DNA TGTGCCACCAGTAATACACAGGGACAGGGTAATGGCTACACCTTC. Its translation: CATSNTQGQGNGYTF.

This clonotype was detected ten times or more. The chain uses TRBV27 and TRBJ2-7, with D tentatively TRBD1 (6 bases). The CDR3 is 15 amino acids. Germline V gene lookup returns CDR1 MNHEY and CDR2 SMNVEV (reference sequence). V lost 2 bases and J lost 2, with 13 bases in between. Here the CDR3 reads CASSLSSGGTYEQYF. The CDR3 DNA reads as TGTGCCAGCAGTTTAAGTTCTGGGGGCACCTACGAGCAGTACTTC.

This clonotype was seen repeatedly, ten times or more. The chain combines TRBV29-1 with TRBJ2-3; TRBD2 agrees at 10 bases. There are 16 residues in the CDR3. Losses at the gene ends were 0 bases for V and 4 bases for J; bases not matched to a gene: 7. CDR1 and CDR2 from the germline V gene are SQVTM and ANQGSEA. The CDR3 nucleotides are TGCAGCGTTGAAGATCGGCTAGCGGGAGTGGCAGATACGCAGTATTTT. Its protein is CSVEDRLAGVADTQYF.

V gene TRBV9 combines with J gene TRBJ1-2; maybe TRBD1 (6 bases). Germline values: CDR1 SGDLS, CDR2 YYNGEE. V was shortened by 7 bases and J by 1 base, with 20 bases between the two germline ends. The CDR3 loop spans 16 amino acids. Written as DNA, the CDR3 is TGTGCCAGCCCGAGGGACAAGGGCGACTATAACTATGGCTACACCTTC. This codes for CASPRDKGDYNYGYTF.

The genes are TRBV7-9 and TRBJ2-7; D ambiguous. CDR3 size: 12 residues. V was clipped by 4 bases and J by 2 bases, with 6 bases between them. CDR1 is SEHNR and CDR2 is FQNEAQ in the germline V gene (reference sequence). The CDR3 bases are TGTGCCAGCAGCTCCGACACCTACGAGCAGTACTTC. This encodes CASSSDTYEQYF.

V usage is TRBV28 and J usage is TRBJ1-5, with 7 bases aligning to TRBD1. There are 14 residues in the CDR3. The germline V gene encodes CDR1 MDHEN and CDR2 SYDVKM. V trimming: 6 bases; J trimming: 1 base; junction bases outside the gene matches: 3. The CDR3 region is CASREGQSNQPQHF. CDR3 sequence (DNA): TGTGCCAGCAGGGAGGGACAGAGCAATCAGCCCCAGCATTTT.

The V call is TRBV28, the J call TRBJ2-5; the D gene is possibly TRBD1 (5 bases). Germline V gene sequence: CDR1 MDHEN, CDR2 SYDVKM. V lost 5 bases to trimming and J lost 9 bases, with 31 bases between them. This CDR3 contains 18 residues. CDR3 residues: CASSIRAALIGHNLAQYF. The DNA for the CDR3 is TGTGCCAGCAGTATCAGGGCGGCGCTTATTGGACATAATTTGGCCCAGTACTTC.

This clonotype showed up just a few times. The V and J genes are TRBV5-4 and TRBJ2-1; 11 bases agree with TRBD1. Unmatched junction bases numbered 8, after V lost 3 bases and J lost 6 bases. CDR3 length equals 16 residues. Germline-derived CDR1 and CDR2 are SGHNT and YYREEE (reference sequence). The CDR3 bases are TGTGCCAGCAGCTCGGGACCGGGACAGGGGGGCAATGAGCAGTTCTTC. Protein sequence: CASSSGPGQGGNEQFF.

This chain joins TRBV20-1 and TRBJ2-7, with 8 positions matching TRBD1. Germline CDR1 reads DFQATT; CDR2 reads SNEGSKA (reference sequence). After removal of 0 bases from V and 7 bases from J, the junction contained 11 bases not matched to a gene. This CDR3 spans 15 amino acids. The CDR3 nucleotides read TGCAGTGCTAGAGATGGGCGACAGGGGAAGGGGGAGCAGTACTTC. This gives the protein CSARDGRQGKGEQYF.

This clonotype was detected ten times or more. This sequence joins TRBV5-1 and TRBJ2-7, with D maybe TRBD1 (6 bases). Germline CDR1 SGHRS, CDR2 YFSETQ. There are 15 residues in the CDR3. Trimming removed 0 bases from V and 1 base from J, with 11 bases in between. CDR3 coding DNA: TGCGCCAGCAGCTTGGCCCGACAGGATTCCTACGAGCAGTACTTC. It encodes CASSLARQDSYEQYF.

Many counts were recorded for this clonotype. The V call is TRBV28, the J call TRBJ2-5, with 12 bases fitting TRBD1. Germline CDR1 and CDR2: MDHEN and SYDVKM. The CDR3 loop spans 15 amino acids. The V and J ends lost 7 bases and 5 bases, in that order; junction bases with no gene match: 8. The CDR3 nucleotides read TGTGCCAGCATCCTAAGGGACAGGGGGCGCGAGACCCAGTACTTC. Translating it yields CASILRDRGRETQYF.

Only a few counts were recorded for this clonotype. A much larger clone differs from this one at a single base, so this may be a read error. This sequence joins TRBV5-1 and TRBJ2-3; 11 bases match TRBD2. V shed 4 bases and J 0 bases; nucleotides not matched to a gene: 10. The CDR3 loop spans 18 amino acids. Germline-derived CDR1 and CDR2 are SGHRS and YFSETQ. The CDR3 DNA follows: TGCGCCAGCAGCCTAAGCTTGACTAGCGGGATAAGCACAGATACGCAGTATTTT. Protein product: CASSLSLTSGISTDTQYF.

This clonotype appeared many times. CDR3 in DNA: TGTGCCAGCAGTCCCCACGTATACCATCGGCCCCAGCATTTT. It translates to CASSPHVYHRPQHF. The rearrangement uses TRBV28 and TRBJ1-5; D gene uncertain. V was shortened by 5 bases and J by 9 bases, with 17 bases between the two germline ends. CDR1 and CDR2 (germline): MDHEN, SYDVKM. The CDR3 sequence is 14 residues long.

Comments on this clonotype: The CDR3 carries no conserved terminal phenylalanine or tryptophan, so it likely arises from a read error. The V call is TRBV20-1, the J call TRBJ2-1; TRBD2 matches 9 bases. V was pared by 0 bases and J by 4 bases, with 4 bases of the junction left unmatched. This CDR3 has 15 amino acids. Germline V gene data show CDR1 as DFQATT and CDR2 as SNEGSKA (reference sequence). CDR3 nucleotide sequence: TGCAGTGCTAGAGATGGCGGGAGGGCTTACAATGAGCAGTTCCTC. Translating gives CSARDGGRAYNEQFL.

This clonotype was seen more than once but under ten times. This chain connects TRBV20-1 to TRBJ2-2; 7 positions agree with TRBD1. Germline CDR1 reads DFQATT; CDR2 reads SNEGSKA (reference sequence). V gave up 3 bases and J gave up 2 bases; unmatched junction bases: 6. This CDR3 has 15 amino acids. In DNA form, the CDR3 reads TGCAGTGCTAGGCTACAGGGGATAAACACCGGGGAGCTGTTTTTT. Protein sequence: CSARLQGINTGELFF.

J is TRBJ2-2 and V is TRBV7-2; 7 nucleotides agree with TRBD2. CDR3 length: 15 amino acids. J gave up 5 bases and V 5 bases, and 8 bases lay outside the gene matches. CDR1 and CDR2 (germline): SGHTA, FQGNSA. The CDR3 here is CASSLWTSKTGELFF. For the CDR3, the DNA is TGTGCCAGCAGCCTCTGGACTAGTAAGACCGGGGAGCTGTTTTTT.